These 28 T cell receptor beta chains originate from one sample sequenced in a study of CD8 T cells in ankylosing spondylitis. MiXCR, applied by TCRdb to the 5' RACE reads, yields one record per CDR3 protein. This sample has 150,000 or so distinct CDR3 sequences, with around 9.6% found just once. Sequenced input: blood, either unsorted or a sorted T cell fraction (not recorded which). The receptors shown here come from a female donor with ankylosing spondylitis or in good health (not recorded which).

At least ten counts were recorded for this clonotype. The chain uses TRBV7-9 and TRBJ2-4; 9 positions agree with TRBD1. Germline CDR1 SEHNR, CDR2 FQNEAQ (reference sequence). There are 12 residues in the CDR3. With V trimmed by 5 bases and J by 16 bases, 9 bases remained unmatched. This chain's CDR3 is CASSPGTGIEYF. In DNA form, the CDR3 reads TGTGCCAGCAGCCCAGGGACAGGGATAGAATACTTC.

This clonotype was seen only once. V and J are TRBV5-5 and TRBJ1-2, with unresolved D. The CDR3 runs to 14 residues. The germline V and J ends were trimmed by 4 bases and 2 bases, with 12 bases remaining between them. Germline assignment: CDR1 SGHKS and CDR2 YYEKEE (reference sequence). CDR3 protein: CASSTDTSNYGYTF. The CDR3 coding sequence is TGTGCCAGCAGCACCGATACGTCCAACTATGGCTACACCTTC.

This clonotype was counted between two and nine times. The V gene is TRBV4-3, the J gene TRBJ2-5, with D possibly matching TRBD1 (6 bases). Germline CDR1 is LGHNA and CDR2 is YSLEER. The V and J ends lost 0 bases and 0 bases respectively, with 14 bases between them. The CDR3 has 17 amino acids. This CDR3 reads CASSQDRARGHQETQYF. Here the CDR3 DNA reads TGCGCCAGCAGCCAAGATCGGGCCAGGGGACACCAAGAGACCCAGTACTTC.

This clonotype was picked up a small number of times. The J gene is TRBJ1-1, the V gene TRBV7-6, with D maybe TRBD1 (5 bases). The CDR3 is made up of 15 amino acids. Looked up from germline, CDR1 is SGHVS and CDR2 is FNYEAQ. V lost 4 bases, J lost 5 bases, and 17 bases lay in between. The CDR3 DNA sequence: TGTGCCAGCAGCTCCACCTCGGGGGGATGGACTGAAGCTTTCTTT. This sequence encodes CASSSTSGGWTEAFF.

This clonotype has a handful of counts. The CDR3 nucleotides read TGTGCCAGCAGCGGACCCCCTCGGGGGATCCACGAGCAGTACTTC. This encodes CASSGPPRGIHEQYF. The V and J genes are TRBV5-5 and TRBJ2-7; possible D gene TRBD2, 6 bases. CDR3 length equals 15 residues. Trimming shortened V by 4 bases and J by 5 bases, and 19 bases separated the two germline ends. In germline, CDR1 is SGHKS, CDR2 YYEKEE (reference sequence).

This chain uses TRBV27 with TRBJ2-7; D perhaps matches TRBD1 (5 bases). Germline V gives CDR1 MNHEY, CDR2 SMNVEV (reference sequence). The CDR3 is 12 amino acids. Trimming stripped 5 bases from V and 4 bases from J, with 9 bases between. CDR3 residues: CASSMTVYEQYF. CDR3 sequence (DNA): TGTGCCAGCAGTATGACAGTATACGAGCAGTACTTC.

CDR3 region: CASSVGAMDRDTQYF. The CDR3 coding sequence is TGTGCCAGCAGCGTAGGAGCTATGGACCGTGATACGCAGTATTTT. The chain links TRBV9 to TRBJ2-3; unclear D gene. V lost 0 bases to trimming and J lost 6 bases, with 14 bases between them. The CDR3 has 15 residues. The germline V gene has CDR1 SGDLS and CDR2 YYNGEE.

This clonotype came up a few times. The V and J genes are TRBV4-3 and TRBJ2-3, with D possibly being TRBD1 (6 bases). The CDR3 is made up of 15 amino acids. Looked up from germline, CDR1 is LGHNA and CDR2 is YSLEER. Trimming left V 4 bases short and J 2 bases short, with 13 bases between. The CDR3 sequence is CASSLWAGATDTQYF. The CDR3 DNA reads TGCGCCAGCAGCCTATGGGCAGGGGCCACAGATACGCAGTATTTT.

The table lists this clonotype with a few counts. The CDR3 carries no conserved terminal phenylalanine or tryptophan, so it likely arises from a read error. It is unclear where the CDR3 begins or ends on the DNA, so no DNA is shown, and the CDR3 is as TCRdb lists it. Here the CDR3 reads CASSISGTGLI. The genes are TRBV21-1 and TRBJ2-7; the D segment call TRBD1 is taken from the table without a DNA check. TRBV21-1 is annotated as a pseudogene. From its first to its last residue, the CDR3 has 11 amino acids.

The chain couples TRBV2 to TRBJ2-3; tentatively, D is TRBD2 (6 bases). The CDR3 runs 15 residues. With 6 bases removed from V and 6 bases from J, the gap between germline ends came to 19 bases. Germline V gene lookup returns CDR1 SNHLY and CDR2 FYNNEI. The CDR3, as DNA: TGTGCCAGCAGGGCGGGAACAGATTGGGGCGATACGCAGTATTTT. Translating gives CASRAGTDWGDTQYF.

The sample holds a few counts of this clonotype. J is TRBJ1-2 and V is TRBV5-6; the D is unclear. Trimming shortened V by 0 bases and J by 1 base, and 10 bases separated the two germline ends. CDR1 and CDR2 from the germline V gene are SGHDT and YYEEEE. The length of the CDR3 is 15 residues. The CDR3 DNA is TGTGCCAGCAGCTTGGCGTCCACCTTTAACTATGGCTACACCTTC. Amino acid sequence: CASSLASTFNYGYTF.

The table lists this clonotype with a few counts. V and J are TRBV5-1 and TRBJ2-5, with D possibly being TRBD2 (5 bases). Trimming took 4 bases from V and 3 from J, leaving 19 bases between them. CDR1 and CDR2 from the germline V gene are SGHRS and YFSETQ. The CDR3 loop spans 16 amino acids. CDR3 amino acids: CASSPPVTNLEETQYF. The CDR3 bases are TGCGCCAGCAGCCCGCCTGTGACTAACCTTGAAGAGACCCAGTACTTC.

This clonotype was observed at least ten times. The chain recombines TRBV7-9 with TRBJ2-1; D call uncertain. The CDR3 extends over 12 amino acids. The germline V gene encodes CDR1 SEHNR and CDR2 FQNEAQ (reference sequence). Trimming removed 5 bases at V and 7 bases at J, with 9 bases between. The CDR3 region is CASSLLVNEQFF. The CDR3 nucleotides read TGTGCCAGCAGCCTCCTAGTAAATGAGCAGTTCTTC. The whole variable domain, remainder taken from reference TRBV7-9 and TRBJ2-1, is DTGVSQNPRHKITKRGQNVTFRCDPISEHNRLYWYRQTLGQGPEFLTYFQNEAQLEKSRLLSDRFSAERPKGSFSTLEIQRTEQGDSAMYLCASSLLVNEQFFGPGTRLTVL.

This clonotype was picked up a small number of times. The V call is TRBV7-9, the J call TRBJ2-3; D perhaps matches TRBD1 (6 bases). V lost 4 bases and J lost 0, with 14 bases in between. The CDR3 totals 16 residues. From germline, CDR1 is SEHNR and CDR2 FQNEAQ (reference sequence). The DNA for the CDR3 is TGTGCCAGCAGCTCCTTCGGACAGCCTAGCACAGATACGCAGTATTTT. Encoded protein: CASSSFGQPSTDTQYF.

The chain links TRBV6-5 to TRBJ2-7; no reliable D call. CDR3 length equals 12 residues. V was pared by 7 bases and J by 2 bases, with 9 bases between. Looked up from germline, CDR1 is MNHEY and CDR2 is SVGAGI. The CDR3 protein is CASKSGPYEQYF. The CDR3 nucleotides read TGTGCCAGCAAGTCAGGTCCCTACGAGCAGTACTTC.

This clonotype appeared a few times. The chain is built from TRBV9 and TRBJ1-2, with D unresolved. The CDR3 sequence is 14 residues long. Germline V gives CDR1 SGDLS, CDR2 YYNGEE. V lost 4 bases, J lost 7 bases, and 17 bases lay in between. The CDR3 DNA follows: TGTGCCAGCAGCCCTGGGTCGGCTTCGGTTGGCTACACCTTC. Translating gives CASSPGSASVGYTF.

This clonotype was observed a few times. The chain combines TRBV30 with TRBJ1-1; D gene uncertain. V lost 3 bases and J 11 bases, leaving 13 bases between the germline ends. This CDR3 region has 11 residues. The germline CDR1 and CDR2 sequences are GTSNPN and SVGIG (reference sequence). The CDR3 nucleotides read TGTGCCTGGAGCGTCACTAGGGAGGCTTTCTTT. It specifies CAWSVTREAFF.

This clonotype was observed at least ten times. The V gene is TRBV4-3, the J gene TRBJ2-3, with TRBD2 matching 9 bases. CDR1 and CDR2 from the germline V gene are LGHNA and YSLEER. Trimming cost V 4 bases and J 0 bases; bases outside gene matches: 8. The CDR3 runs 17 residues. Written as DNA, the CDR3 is TGCGCCAGCAGCCGGCTACCTAGCGGGGCAAGCACAGATACGCAGTATTTT. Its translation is CASSRLPSGASTDTQYF.

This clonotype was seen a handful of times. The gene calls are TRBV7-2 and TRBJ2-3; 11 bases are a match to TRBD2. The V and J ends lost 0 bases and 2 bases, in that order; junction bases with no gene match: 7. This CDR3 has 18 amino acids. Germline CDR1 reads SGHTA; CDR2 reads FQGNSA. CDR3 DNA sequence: TGTGCCAGCAGCTTAGCGCTGAGACTAGCGGGACCCACAGATACGCAGTATTTT. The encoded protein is CASSLALRLAGPTDTQYF.

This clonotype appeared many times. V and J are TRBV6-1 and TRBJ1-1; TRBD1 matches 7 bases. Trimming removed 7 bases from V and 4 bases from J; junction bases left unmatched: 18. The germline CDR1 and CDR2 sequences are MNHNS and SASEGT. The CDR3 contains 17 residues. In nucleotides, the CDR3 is TGTGCCAGCAATCAAGGGAAAATCCGACAGGGCGGCACTGAAGCTTTCTTT. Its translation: CASNQGKIRQGGTEAFF.

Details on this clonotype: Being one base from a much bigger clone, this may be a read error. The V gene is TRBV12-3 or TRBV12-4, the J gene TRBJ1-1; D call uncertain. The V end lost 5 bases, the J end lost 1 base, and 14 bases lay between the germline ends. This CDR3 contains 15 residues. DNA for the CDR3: TGTGCCAGCAGTCCTACACTCACAGAGAACACTGAAGCTTTCTTT. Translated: CASSPTLTENTEAFF.

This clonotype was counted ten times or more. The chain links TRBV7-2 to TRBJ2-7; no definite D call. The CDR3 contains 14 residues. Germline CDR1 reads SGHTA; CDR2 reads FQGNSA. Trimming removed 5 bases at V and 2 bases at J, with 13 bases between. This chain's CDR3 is CASSRDSTTYEQYF. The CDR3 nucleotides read TGTGCCAGCAGCCGAGACTCAACTACCTACGAGCAGTACTTC. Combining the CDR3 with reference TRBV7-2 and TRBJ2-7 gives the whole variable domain GAGVSQSPSNKVTEKGKDVELRCDPISGHTALYWYRQSLGQGLEFLIYFQGNSAPDKSGLPSDRFSAERTGGSVSTLTIQRTQQEDSAVYLCASSRDSTTYEQYFGPGTRLTVT.

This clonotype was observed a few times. The CDR3 region is CASSEEERLRGNQPQHF. CDR3 coding DNA: TGTGCCAGCAGTGAAGAGGAGAGGCTTCGGGGCAATCAGCCCCAGCATTTT. The gene calls are TRBV2 and TRBJ1-5; D call uncertain. Trimming stripped 1 base from V and 2 bases from J, with 15 bases between. The CDR3 extends over 17 amino acids. Germline V gene lookup returns CDR1 SNHLY and CDR2 FYNNEI.

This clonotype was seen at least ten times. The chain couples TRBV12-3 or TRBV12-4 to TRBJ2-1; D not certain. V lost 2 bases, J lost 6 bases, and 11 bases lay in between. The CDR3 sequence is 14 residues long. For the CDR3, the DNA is TGTGCCAGCAGTTTAAGAGGCCCCGGCAATGAGCAGTTCTTC. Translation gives CASSLRGPGNEQFF.

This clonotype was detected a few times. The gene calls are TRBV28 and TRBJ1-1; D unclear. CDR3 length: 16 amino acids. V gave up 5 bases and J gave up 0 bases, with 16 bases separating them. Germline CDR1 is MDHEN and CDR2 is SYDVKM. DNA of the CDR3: TGTGCCAGCAGTCTTCTACGTTCCTTCATGAACACTGAAGCTTTCTTT. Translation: CASSLLRSFMNTEAFF.

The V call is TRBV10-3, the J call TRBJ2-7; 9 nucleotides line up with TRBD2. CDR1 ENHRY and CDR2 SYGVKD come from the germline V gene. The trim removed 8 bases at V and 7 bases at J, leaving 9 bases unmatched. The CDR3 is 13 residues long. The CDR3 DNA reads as TGTGCCATCTCAGGAGAACTAGCGGGTGAGCAGTACTTC. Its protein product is CAISGELAGEQYF.

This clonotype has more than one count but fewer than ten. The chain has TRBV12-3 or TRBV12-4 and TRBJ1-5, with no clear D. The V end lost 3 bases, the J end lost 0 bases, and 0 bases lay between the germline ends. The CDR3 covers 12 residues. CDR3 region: CASSFSNQPQHF. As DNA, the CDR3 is TGTGCCAGCAGTTTTAGCAATCAGCCCCAGCATTTT.

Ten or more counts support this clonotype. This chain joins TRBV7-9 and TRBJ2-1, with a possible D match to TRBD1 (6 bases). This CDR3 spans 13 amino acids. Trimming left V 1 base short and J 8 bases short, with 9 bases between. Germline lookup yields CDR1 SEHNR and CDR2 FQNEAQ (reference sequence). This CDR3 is CASSLVGGDEQFF. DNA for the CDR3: TGTGCCAGCAGCTTAGTAGGGGGTGATGAGCAGTTCTTC.